This entry features one T cell receptor (beta chain) sequence. Distinct nucleotide sequences in the sample also encode this CDR3. This CDR3 comprises 12 residues. Per germline, CDR1 SQVTM and CDR2 ANQGSEA. With 3 bases clipped from V and 5 bases from J, the junction kept 1 base outside the gene matches. Both 60 Vbeta primers and 13 Jbeta primers went into the PCR. Only in-frame clones appear in the TCRdb table, and some are missing; sequencing was by immunoSEQ multiplex PCR. This table holds some 170,000 clones, 70% to 80% found once. These data originate in a study of cytomegalovirus exposure and HLA in healthy donors.

The clonotype comes from a man aged 25-40 years in good health and CMV-seropositive. The chain employs TRBV29-1 and TRBJ2-7; 10 nucleotides align to TRBD2. The sample consisted of PBMCs. The CDR3 DNA sequence: TGCAGCGTTGAGGGGACTAGCGACGAGCAGTACTTC. The encoded protein is CSVEGTSDEQYF.